The 32 T cell receptor beta chains given below trace back to one sample, sequenced in a study of CD8+CD57+ T cells in acquired aplastic anemia. All sequencing subjects had displayed CD8+CD57+ cell expansion on flow cytometry. TCR beta VDJ and CDR3 profiling used genomic DNA as template. Via MiXCR, TCRdb re-called the reads, giving one row per CDR3 protein. The sample holds about 150,000 distinct CDR3 sequences, approximately 51% seen once. Sequenced input: sorted CD4+, CD8+, or CD8+CD57+ T cells (not recorded which) from PBMCs. The origin of the receptors is a human donor with aplastic anemia.

The chain has TRBV25-1 and TRBJ2-3; TRBD1 agrees at 8 bases. The CDR3 loop spans 13 amino acids. The germline gives CDR1 MGHDK, CDR2 SYGVNS. Trimming at V came to 7 bases and at J to 7 bases, leaving 7 bases not matched to a gene. The CDR3 DNA sequence: TGTGCCAGCACCGGGACAGGAGTTTATACGCAGTATTTT. As protein: CASTGTGVYTQYF.

Of note for this clonotype: This may stem from a read error, because a much larger clone lies one nucleotide away. In this CDR3 the conserved last residue, phenylalanine or tryptophan, is missing, so a read error is likely. The chain uses TRBV20-1 and TRBJ1-4; D is undetermined. The CDR3 is 15 residues long. Trimming took 3 bases from V and 1 from J, leaving 12 bases between them. CDR1 DFQATT and CDR2 SNEGSKA come from the germline V gene (reference sequence). CDR3 in amino acids: CSASAPLGTNEKLFS. CDR3 nucleotide sequence: TGCAGTGCTAGTGCCCCGTTAGGAACTAATGAAAAACTGTTTTCT.

On this clonotype itself: This is likely a read error, given that the CDR3 carries no conserved phenylalanine or tryptophan at its end. The chain joins TRBV29-1 to TRBJ2-1; 10 bases match TRBD2. The CDR3 sequence is 12 residues long. Germline values: CDR1 SQVTM, CDR2 ANQGSEA. The J segment lost 6 bases and the V segment lost 8 bases, leaving 4 bases of the junction unmatched. CDR3 sequence reads: CSQTSGRNEQFL. In DNA form, the CDR3 reads TGCAGCCAGACTAGCGGGCGCAATGAGCAGTTCCTC.

The table lists this clonotype with many counts. This chain connects TRBV9 to TRBJ2-3, with D perhaps matching TRBD1 (5 bases). Germline loops: CDR1 SGDLS, CDR2 YYNGEE. Trimming took off 4 bases at V and 0 bases at J, with 9 bases between the two ends. The CDR3 spans 14 residues. CDR3: CASSQGPSTDTQYF. In DNA form, the CDR3 reads TGTGCCAGCAGCCAGGGTCCTAGCACAGATACGCAGTATTTT.

This clonotype was seen repeatedly, ten times or more. This chain links TRBV7-2 with TRBJ2-1; the match to TRBD2 covers 7 bases. The CDR3 length is 13 residues. V dropped 5 bases and J dropped 3; count of bases not matched to a gene: 1. Germline-derived CDR1 and CDR2 are SGHTA and FQGNSA. For the CDR3, the DNA is TGTGCCAGCAGCGGGGGGGGCTACAATGAGCAGTTCTTC. It codes for CASSGGGYNEQFF.

The chain is built from TRBV2 and TRBJ2-5; D is perhaps TRBD2 (6 bases). CDR1 SNHLY and CDR2 FYNNEI come from the germline V gene. Trimming took 4 bases from V and 5 from J, leaving 11 bases between them. This CDR3 spans 13 amino acids. Here the CDR3 reads CASSGGGNETQYF. The CDR3 DNA sequence: TGTGCCAGCAGTGGTGGGGGGAACGAGACCCAGTACTTC.

The CDR3 DNA sequence: TGTGCCAGCGCTAGTCAGGGGACGAACACCGGGGAGCTGTTTTTT. Protein: CASASQGTNTGELFF. The chain combines TRBV2 with TRBJ2-2; possible D gene TRBD1, 6 bases. The CDR3 extends over 15 amino acids. Germline CDR1 reads SNHLY; CDR2 reads FYNNEI. V lost 8 bases and J lost 0, with 13 bases in between.

CDR3 region: CASSLNGQAEFF. In DNA, the CDR3 is TGTGCCAGCAGCTTGAACGGACAGGCTGAGTTCTTC. The chain carries TRBV7-9 and TRBJ2-1, with 7 bases fitting TRBD1. V shed 3 bases, J shed 14 bases, and the junction held 7 bases outside the gene matches. The CDR3 spans 12 residues. The germline gives CDR1 SEHNR, CDR2 FQNEAQ (reference sequence).

This clonotype was picked up a small number of times. The V call is TRBV15, the J call TRBJ1-2; the D is unclear. The germline gives CDR1 LNHNV, CDR2 YYDKDF (reference sequence). The CDR3 extends over 16 amino acids. The V end was cut by 0 bases, the J end by 5 bases, with 16 bases between. The CDR3 is CATSRESSTAQYGYTF. CDR3 bases: TGTGCCACCAGCAGAGAGTCTTCAACAGCACAATATGGCTACACCTTC.

The rearrangement joins TRBV12-3 or TRBV12-4 to TRBJ1-2, with TRBD1 as a possible D gene (5 bases). The CDR3 sequence is 13 residues long. Trimming took off 1 base at V and 8 bases at J, with 11 bases between the two ends. This chain's CDR3 is CASSLGGRHGYTF. DNA for the CDR3: TGTGCCAGCAGTTTAGGGGGCCGGCACGGCTACACCTTC.

Comment on this clonotype: Mismatch with germline at one junction end may stem from a read error. The chain carries TRBV24-1 and TRBJ1-5; 11 bases fit TRBD1. The CDR3 length is 14 residues. The germline V gene encodes CDR1 KGHDR and CDR2 SFDVKD. Written as DNA, the CDR3 is TGTGCCACCAGAGCGGGACAGGGGGATCAGCCCCGGCATTTT. Its protein product is CATRAGQGDQPRHF.

There are many counts of this clonotype. The V call is TRBV7-9, the J call TRBJ1-4, with a weak D call TRBD1 (6 bases). The CDR3 has 15 amino acids. Trimming stripped 5 bases from V and 4 bases from J, with 14 bases between. Germline V gene lookup returns CDR1 SEHNR and CDR2 FQNEAQ (reference sequence). Written as DNA, the CDR3 is TGTGCCAGCAGCGCCCACAGGGCTGGTAATGAAAAACTGTTTTTT. It translates to CASSAHRAGNEKLFF.

There are many counts of this clonotype. The V gene is TRBV5-1, the J gene TRBJ1-4, with D perhaps matching TRBD1 (6 bases). This CDR3 has 15 amino acids. V was shortened by 0 bases and J by 5 bases, with 11 bases between the two germline ends. Germline loops: CDR1 SGHRS, CDR2 YFSETQ. The CDR3 reads CASSLAGTPNEKLFF. CDR3 nucleotides: TGCGCCAGCAGCTTGGCCGGGACACCGAATGAAAAACTGTTTTTT.

The chain couples TRBV19 to TRBJ1-2, with D possibly TRBD1 on 5 matching bases. The V end lost 11 bases, the J end lost 3 bases, and 16 bases lay between the germline ends. Germline V CDR1 and CDR2: LNHDA, SQIVND (reference sequence). The CDR3 loop spans 13 amino acids. The CDR3 sequence is CACSVGADYGYTF. CDR3 in DNA: TGTGCCTGCTCGGTAGGGGCCGACTATGGCTACACCTTC.

In regard to this clonotype: Germline is not matched at one junction end, which may reflect a read error. The chain joins TRBV10-3 to TRBJ1-1; TRBD1 matches 9 bases. Per the germline V gene, CDR1 is ENHRY and CDR2 is SYGVKD. This CDR3 comprises 13 residues. CDR3 nucleotides: TGTGCCAGCAGTGTCGACAGGGGGATTCAGGCTTTCTTT. As protein: CASSVDRGIQAFF.

V gene TRBV19 combines with J gene TRBJ1-1, with unresolved D. The CDR3 covers 13 residues. Germline V gene sequence: CDR1 LNHDA, CDR2 SQIVND (reference sequence). Trimming removed 7 bases at V and 0 bases at J, with 9 bases between. CDR3 DNA: TGTGCCAGTATCTCCTACATGAACACTGAAGCTTTCTTT. Translated: CASISYMNTEAFF.

At least ten counts were recorded for this clonotype. The chain combines TRBV7-6 with TRBJ1-5, with 10 bases fitting TRBD1. Trimming removed 5 bases from V and 1 base from J; junction bases left unmatched: 2. Germline CDR1 is SGHVS and CDR2 is FNYEAQ. The CDR3 is 15 residues long. This chain's CDR3 is CASSRTGGSNQPQHF. The CDR3 region has the DNA TGTGCCAGCAGCCGGACAGGGGGGAGCAATCAGCCCCAGCATTTT.

This clonotype showed up many times. The chain has TRBV19 and TRBJ2-5, with no clear D. Between the trimmed V and J ends, which lost 5 bases and 2 bases, there was a span of 9 bases. In germline, CDR1 is LNHDA, CDR2 SQIVND (reference sequence). The CDR3 has 13 amino acids. The CDR3 spells CASSGPLQETQYF. The CDR3 DNA sequence: TGTGCCAGTAGTGGACCGCTTCAAGAGACCCAGTACTTC.

This clonotype was counted a few times. The chain has TRBV5-4 and TRBJ2-5, with D perhaps TRBD2 (6 bases). This CDR3 region has 15 residues. Germline V CDR1 and CDR2: SGHNT, YYREEE (reference sequence). V lost 4 bases and J lost 3, with 16 bases in between. The CDR3 loop is CASSISFTGEETQYF. CDR3 nucleotide sequence: TGTGCCAGCAGCATTAGTTTTACGGGGGAAGAGACCCAGTACTTC.

The chain joins TRBV11-2 to TRBJ2-7, with TRBD2 matching over 9 bases. Unmatched junction bases numbered 13, after V lost 0 bases and J lost 7 bases. Germline CDR1 reads SGHAT; CDR2 reads FQNNGV. This CDR3 is built from 17 residues. This chain's CDR3 is CASSLEAGGPGLYEQYV. CDR3 sequence (DNA): TGTGCCAGCAGCTTAGAGGCGGGAGGGCCGGGATTGTATGAGCAGTACGTC.

This clonotype was counted ten times or more. The gene calls are TRBV24-1 and TRBJ2-7; 7 bases are shared with TRBD1. Germline values: CDR1 KGHDR, CDR2 SFDVKD. The CDR3 is 15 residues long. With 5 bases clipped from V and 5 bases from J, the junction kept 11 bases outside the gene matches. CDR3 DNA sequence: TGTGCCACCAGTGTCTCGACAGGGAAGAGCGACGAGCAGTACGTC. This codes for CATSVSTGKSDEQYV.

This clonotype was recorded at least ten times. The rearrangement uses TRBV9 and TRBJ2-3; D is possibly TRBD2 (5 bases). The CDR3 loop spans 15 amino acids. V was trimmed by 0 bases and J by 6 bases, leaving 14 bases between them. Looked up from germline, CDR1 is SGDLS and CDR2 is YYNGEE. The DNA of the CDR3 is TGTGCCAGCAGCGTAGGAGGACTTCTCATTGATACGCAGTATTTT. Protein: CASSVGGLLIDTQYF.

This clonotype was counted at least ten times. J is TRBJ1-1 and V is TRBV4-1, with TRBD1 as a possible D gene (5 bases). V was trimmed by 2 bases and J by 4 bases, leaving 17 bases between them. This CDR3 has 16 amino acids. The germline V gene encodes CDR1 MGHRA and CDR2 YSYEKL. The CDR3 region is CASSQSFRDLGTEAFF. As DNA, the CDR3 is TGCGCCAGCAGCCAAAGTTTCCGGGACCTGGGCACTGAAGCTTTCTTT.

This clonotype came up many times. The V call is TRBV4-2, the J call TRBJ2-5; 8 bases are shared with TRBD1. Losses at the gene ends were 2 bases for V and 1 base for J; bases not matched to a gene: 0. In germline, CDR1 is LGHNA, CDR2 YNFKEQ. The CDR3 is 14 residues long. The CDR3 is CASSQTGGQETQYF. The CDR3 DNA sequence: TGTGCCAGCAGCCAAACAGGGGGCCAAGAGACCCAGTACTTC.

This clonotype was picked up a small number of times. The chain uses TRBV19 and TRBJ1-5; no clear D. Trimming stripped 7 bases from V and 5 bases from J, with 15 bases between. Germline lookup yields CDR1 LNHDA and CDR2 SQIVND (reference sequence). The CDR3 totals 14 residues. CDR3 nucleotide sequence: TGTGCCAGTACCTTCCATGGGCGCGATCAGCCCCAGCATTTT. Protein sequence: CASTFHGRDQPQHF.

The rearrangement uses TRBV5-1 and TRBJ1-6, with a possible D match to TRBD1 (5 bases). CDR1 is SGHRS and CDR2 is YFSETQ in the germline V gene. This CDR3 contains 14 residues. V was clipped by 4 bases and J by 10 bases, with 15 bases between them. Here the CDR3 DNA reads TGCGCCAGCAGCGCCGAGCAGGGTACATCACCCCTCCACTTT. Its protein is CASSAEQGTSPLHF.

This clonotype was counted between two and nine times. The rearrangement uses TRBV7-8 and TRBJ2-7, with D perhaps assigned TRBD1 or TRBD2 (5 bases each). The V gene's germline CDR1 is SGHVS and CDR2 FQNEAQ. The CDR3 is made up of 14 amino acids. The V and J ends lost 1 base and 5 bases respectively, with 12 bases between them. Written as DNA, the CDR3 is TGTGCCAGCAGCTTAGTACGAGGGGCGAACGAGCAGTACTTC. Encoded protein: CASSLVRGANEQYF.

With regard to this clonotype: Compared with germline, one end of the junction differs, possibly owing to a read error. The J gene is TRBJ2-6, the V gene TRBV10-3, with unresolved D. The CDR3 covers 15 residues. The germline V gene encodes CDR1 ENHRY and CDR2 SYGVKD. The CDR3 is CASSLKGSGANVLTF. CDR3 coding DNA: TGTGCCAGCAGTTTAAAAGGTTCTGGGGCCAACGTCCTGACTTTC.

The J gene is TRBJ1-2, the V gene TRBV15; D is unclear. The V gene lost 3 bases and the J gene lost 5 bases, with 10 bases spanning the gap. This CDR3 is 13 amino acids long. Germline V CDR1 and CDR2: LNHNV, YYDKDF (reference sequence). This CDR3 is CATSSPPLYGYTF. The CDR3 DNA sequence: TGTGCCACCAGCAGCCCCCCGTTGTATGGCTACACCTTC.

This clonotype was observed once. This rearrangement joins TRBV7-2 to TRBJ2-5; 7 bases agree with TRBD2. The CDR3 length is 14 residues. The V segment lost 4 bases and the J segment 5 bases; nucleotides outside the gene matches: 7. CDR1 is SGHTA, CDR2 FQGNSA, per germline. The CDR3 sequence: CASSSQAGRETQYF. CDR3 bases: TGTGCCAGCAGCTCACAAGCGGGGAGGGAGACCCAGTACTTC. The entire variable domain, with the rest obtained from reference TRBV7-2 and TRBJ2-5, is as follows: GAGVSQSPSNKVTEKGKDVELRCDPISGHTALYWYRQSLGQGLEFLIYFQGNSAPDKSGLPSDRFSAERTGGSVSTLTIQRTQQEDSAVYLCASSSQAGRETQYFGPGTRLLVL.

Remarks on this clonotype: A much larger clone is a single base away; this may be a read error. V usage is TRBV7-6 and J usage is TRBJ2-7, with a possible D match to TRBD1 (6 bases). The germline V gene encodes CDR1 SGHVS and CDR2 FNYEAQ. The CDR3 covers 12 residues. The CDR3 spells CASSLVGAEQHF. In DNA, the CDR3 is TGTGCCAGCAGCTTAGTGGGGGCCGAGCAGCACTTC.

The rearrangement uses TRBV29-1 and TRBJ2-7, with D perhaps matching TRBD1 or TRBD2 (6 bases each). V was cut by 4 bases and J by 6 bases, with 16 bases left in between. The V gene's germline CDR1 is SQVTM and CDR2 ANQGSEA. CDR3 length: 13 amino acids. CDR3 DNA sequence: TGCAGCGTTGCCCAGCGAGGGGGGAGCGAGCAGTACGTC. This sequence encodes CSVAQRGGSEQYV.